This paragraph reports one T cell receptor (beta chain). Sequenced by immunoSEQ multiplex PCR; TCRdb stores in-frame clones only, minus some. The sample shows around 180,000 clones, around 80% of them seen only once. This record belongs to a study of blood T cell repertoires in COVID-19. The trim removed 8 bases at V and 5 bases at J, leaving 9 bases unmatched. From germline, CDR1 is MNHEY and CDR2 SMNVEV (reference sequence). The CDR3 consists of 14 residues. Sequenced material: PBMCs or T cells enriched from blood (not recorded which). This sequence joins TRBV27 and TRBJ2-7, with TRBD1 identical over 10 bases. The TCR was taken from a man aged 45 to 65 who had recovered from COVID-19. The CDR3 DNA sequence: TGTGCCAGCCGGCCCGGGACAGGGGCCCACGAGCAGTACTTC. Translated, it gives CASRPGTGAHEQYF.